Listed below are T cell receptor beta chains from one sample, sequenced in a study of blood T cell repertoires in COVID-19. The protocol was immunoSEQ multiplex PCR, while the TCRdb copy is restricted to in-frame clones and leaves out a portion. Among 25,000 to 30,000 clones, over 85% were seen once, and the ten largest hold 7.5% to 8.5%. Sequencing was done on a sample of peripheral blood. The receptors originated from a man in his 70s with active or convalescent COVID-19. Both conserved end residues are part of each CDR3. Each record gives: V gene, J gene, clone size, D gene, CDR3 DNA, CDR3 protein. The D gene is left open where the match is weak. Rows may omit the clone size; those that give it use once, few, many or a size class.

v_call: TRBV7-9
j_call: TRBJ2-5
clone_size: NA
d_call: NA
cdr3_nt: TGTGCCAGCAGCTTAGGACACCAAACAGGGGAGACCCAGTACTTC
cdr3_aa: CASSLGHQTGETQYF

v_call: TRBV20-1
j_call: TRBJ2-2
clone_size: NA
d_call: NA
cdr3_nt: TGCAGTGCAAGTCGGTTCGCCGGGATGAACACCGGGGAGCTGTTTTTT
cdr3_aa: CSASRFAGMNTGELFF

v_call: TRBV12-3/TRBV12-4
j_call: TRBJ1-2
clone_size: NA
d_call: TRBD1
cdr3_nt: TGTGCCAGCAGTTCGACAGGGATGGGAGGCTACACCTTC
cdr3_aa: CASSSTGMGGYTF

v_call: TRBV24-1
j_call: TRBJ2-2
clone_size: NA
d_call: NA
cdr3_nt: TGTGCCACCAGTGATTTAAACAGGGCGAACACCGGGGAGCTGTTTTTT
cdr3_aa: CATSDLNRANTGELFF

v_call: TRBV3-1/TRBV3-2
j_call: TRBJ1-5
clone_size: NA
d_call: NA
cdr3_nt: TGTGCCAGCAGCCAAGACCAGGGGAGGGGTCAGCCCCAGCATTTT
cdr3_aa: CASSQDQGRGQPQHF

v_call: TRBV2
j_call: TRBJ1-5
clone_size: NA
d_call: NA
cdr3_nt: TGTGCCAGCAGGGAGGGGAGACAGAGCAATCAGCCCCAGCATTTT
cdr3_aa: CASREGRQSNQPQHF

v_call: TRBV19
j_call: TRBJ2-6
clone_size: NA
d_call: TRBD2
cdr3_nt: TGTGCCACCGGACTAGCTTTGGCCTCTGGGGCCAACGTCCTGACTTTC
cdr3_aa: CATGLALASGANVLTF

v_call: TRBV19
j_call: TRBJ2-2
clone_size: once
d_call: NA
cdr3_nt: TGTGCCAGTAAGAAGGATCGGAGACTTGCGAACACCGGGGAGCTGTTTTTT
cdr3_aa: CASKKDRRLANTGELFF

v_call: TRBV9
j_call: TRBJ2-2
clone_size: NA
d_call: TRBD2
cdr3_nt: TGTGCCAGCAGCCCGACTAGCGGGAATACCGGGGAGCTGTTTTTT
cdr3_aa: CASSPTSGNTGELFF

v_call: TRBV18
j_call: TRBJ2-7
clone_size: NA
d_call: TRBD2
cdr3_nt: TGTGCCAGCTCACCTTCGGGACTAGCGGGGGAGCAGTACTTC
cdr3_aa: CASSPSGLAGEQYF

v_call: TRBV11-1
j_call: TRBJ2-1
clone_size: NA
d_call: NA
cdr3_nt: TGTGCCAGCAGCTTAGGCAGGTTTTCCTACAATGAGCAGTTCTTC
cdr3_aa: CASSLGRFSYNEQFF

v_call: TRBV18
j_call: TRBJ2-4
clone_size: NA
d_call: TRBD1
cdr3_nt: TGTGCCAGCTCCCCCGCCGGGGACAGCAAAAACATTCAGTACTTC
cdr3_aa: CASSPAGDSKNIQYF

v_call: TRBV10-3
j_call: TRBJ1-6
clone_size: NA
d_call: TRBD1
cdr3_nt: TGTGCCATCAGTGGGCAGGGGGGTTCACCCCTCCACTTT
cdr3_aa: CAISGQGGSPLHF

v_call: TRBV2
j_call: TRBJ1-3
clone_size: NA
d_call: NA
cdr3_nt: TGTGCCAGCAGTGTGGCAGGGAACTCTGGAAACACCATATATTTT
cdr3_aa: CASSVAGNSGNTIYF

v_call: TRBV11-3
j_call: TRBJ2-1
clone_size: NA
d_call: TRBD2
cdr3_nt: TGTGCCAGCAGCTTAGATTCCCGACTAGCGGGAGAGGAGTGGAATGAGCAGTTCTTC
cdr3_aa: CASSLDSRLAGEEWNEQFF

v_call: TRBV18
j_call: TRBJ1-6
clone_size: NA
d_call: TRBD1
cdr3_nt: TGTGCCAGCGCGACAGGGGAGGACTCACCCCTCCACTTT
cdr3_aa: CASATGEDSPLHF

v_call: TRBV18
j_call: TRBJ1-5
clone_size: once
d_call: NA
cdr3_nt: TGTGCCAGCTCGCAGGGGAGCAATCAGCCCCAGCATTTT
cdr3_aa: CASSQGSNQPQHF

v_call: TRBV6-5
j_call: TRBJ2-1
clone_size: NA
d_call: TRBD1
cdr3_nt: TGTGCCAGCAACCCCGGACAGGGTTCATTCAATGAGCAGTTCTTC
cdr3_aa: CASNPGQGSFNEQFF

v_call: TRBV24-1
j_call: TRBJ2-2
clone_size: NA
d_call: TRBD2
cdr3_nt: TGTGCCACCAGTGACTACTCCCTAGCGGGGGACCCCACCGGGGAGCTGTTTTTT
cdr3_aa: CATSDYSLAGDPTGELFF

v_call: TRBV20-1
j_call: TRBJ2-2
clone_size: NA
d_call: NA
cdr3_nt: TGCAGTGCTAGTACGGGGCGGGGAACCGGGGAGCTGTTTTTT
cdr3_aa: CSASTGRGTGELFF

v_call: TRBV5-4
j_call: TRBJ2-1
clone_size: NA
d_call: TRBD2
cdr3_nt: TGTGCCAGCAGCTCGGGACTAGAAGTGACCCCCTACAATGAGCAGTTCTTC
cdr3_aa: CASSSGLEVTPYNEQFF

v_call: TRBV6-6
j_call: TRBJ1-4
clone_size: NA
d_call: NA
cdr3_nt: TGTGCCAGCAGCAGGGCGCAAACTAATGAAAAACTGTTTTTT
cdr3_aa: CASSRAQTNEKLFF

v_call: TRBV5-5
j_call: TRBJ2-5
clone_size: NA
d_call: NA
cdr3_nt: TGTGCCAGCAGCTCGATCTCGGGGAGCGAGACCCAGTACTTC
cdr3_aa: CASSSISGSETQYF

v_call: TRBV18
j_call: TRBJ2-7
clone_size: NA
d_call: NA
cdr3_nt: TGTGCCAGCTCACCCCCCTCTCGCAGCTCCTACGAGCAGTACTTC
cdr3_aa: CASSPPSRSSYEQYF

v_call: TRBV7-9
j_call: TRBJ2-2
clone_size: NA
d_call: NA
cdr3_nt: TGTGCCAGCACCCCCCACGAGCCCGGGGAGCTGTTTTTT
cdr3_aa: CASTPHEPGELFF

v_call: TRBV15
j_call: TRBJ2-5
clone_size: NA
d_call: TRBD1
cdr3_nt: TGTGCCACCAGCAGAGAGGGGACAGGGGGCGGGACCCAGTACTTC
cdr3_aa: CATSREGTGGGTQYF

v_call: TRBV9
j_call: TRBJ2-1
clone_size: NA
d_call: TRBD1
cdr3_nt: TGTGCCAGCAGCGTAGCAATGGACAGGGGGATTGAGCAGTTCTTC
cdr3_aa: CASSVAMDRGIEQFF

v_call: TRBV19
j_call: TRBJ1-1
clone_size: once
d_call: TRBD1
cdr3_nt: TGTGCCAGTAGTGCCCGACAGGGGCAAGCTTTCTTT
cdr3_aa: CASSARQGQAFF

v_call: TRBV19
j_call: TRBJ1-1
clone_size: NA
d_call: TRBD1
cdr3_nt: TGTGCCAGTAGTATAGATGTCGACAGGGAATCAGCTTTCTTT
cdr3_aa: CASSIDVDRESAFF

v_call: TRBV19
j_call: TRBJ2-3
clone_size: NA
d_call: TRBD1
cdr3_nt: TGTGCCAGTAGTGTCCTCCGGGACAGTGGCACAGATACGCAGTATTTT
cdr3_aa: CASSVLRDSGTDTQYF

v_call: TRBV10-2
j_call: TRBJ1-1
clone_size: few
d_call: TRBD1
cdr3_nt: TGCGCCAGCAGGACAGGGGGGGAGACTGAAGCTTTCTTT
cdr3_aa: CASRTGGETEAFF

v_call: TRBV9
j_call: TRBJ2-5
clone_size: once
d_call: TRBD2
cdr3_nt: TGTGCCAGCAGCGACGGGACTAGCGGGGGGGCAGGGGAGACCCAGTACTTC
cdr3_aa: CASSDGTSGGAGETQYF

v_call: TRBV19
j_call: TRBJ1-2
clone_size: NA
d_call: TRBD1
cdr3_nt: TGTGCCAGTAGTACCGGTACAGGGGGCCGGTTAAGTGGCTACACCTTC
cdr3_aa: CASSTGTGGRLSGYTF

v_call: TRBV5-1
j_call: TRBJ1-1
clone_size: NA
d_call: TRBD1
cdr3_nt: TGCGCCAGCAGCTTAACAGGGGGCACTGAAGCTTTCTTT
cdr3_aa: CASSLTGGTEAFF

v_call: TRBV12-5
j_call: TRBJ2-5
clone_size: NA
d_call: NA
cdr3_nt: TGTGCTAGTTCCGGGACTCAAGAGACCCAGTACTTC
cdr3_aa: CASSGTQETQYF

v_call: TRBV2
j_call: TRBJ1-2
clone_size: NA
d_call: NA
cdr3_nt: TGTGCCAGCGGAGTTAACAGGGATGGCTACACCTTC
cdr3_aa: CASGVNRDGYTF

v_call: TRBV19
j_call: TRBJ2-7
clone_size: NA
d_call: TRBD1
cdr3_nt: TGTGCCAGTAGTAGCCAGGACAGGGGGAATACCTACGAGCAGTACTTC
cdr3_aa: CASSSQDRGNTYEQYF

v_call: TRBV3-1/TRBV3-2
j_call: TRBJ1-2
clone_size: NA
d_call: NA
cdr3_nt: TGTGCCAGCAGCCAAGGTCTCTATGGCTACACCTTC
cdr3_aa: CASSQGLYGYTF

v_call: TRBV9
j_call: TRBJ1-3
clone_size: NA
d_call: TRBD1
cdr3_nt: TGTGCCAGCAGCGAATGGGACAGCACCTCTGGAAACACCATATATTTT
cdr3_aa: CASSEWDSTSGNTIYF

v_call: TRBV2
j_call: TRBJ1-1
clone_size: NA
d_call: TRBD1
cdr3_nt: TGTGCCAGCAGTGAACGAGGGGGCGGAGGTTATCTTGAAGCTTTCTTT
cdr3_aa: CASSERGGGGYLEAFF

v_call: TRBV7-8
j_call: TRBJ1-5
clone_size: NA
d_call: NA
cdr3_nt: TGTGCCAGCAGCTTAGGCGGGGCTTGGCGTCAGCCCCAGCATTTT
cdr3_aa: CASSLGGAWRQPQHF

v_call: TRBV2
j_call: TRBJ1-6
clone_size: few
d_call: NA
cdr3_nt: TGTGCCAGCAGTTCATTGACGGCGGTTAATTCACCCCTCCACTTT
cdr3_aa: CASSSLTAVNSPLHF

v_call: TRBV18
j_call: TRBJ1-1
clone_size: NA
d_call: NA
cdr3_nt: TGTGCCAGCTCACCACGGGGGGGCTCCTGGGACACTGAAGCTTTCTTT
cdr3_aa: CASSPRGGSWDTEAFF